This T cell receptor (beta chain) originates from a study of blood T cell repertoires in COVID-19. Study context: The analysed material was cDNA or gDNA that came from T cells, B-cell-depleted T cells, or PBMCs.

CDR1 is LNHDA, CDR2 SQIVND, per germline (reference sequence). Trimming removed 2 bases from V and 3 bases from J, with 8 bases in between. This CDR3 is built from 14 residues. This table comes from immunoSEQ multiplex PCR, and its TCRdb copy is limited to in-frame clones, with some not included. The repertoire includes over 250,000 clones, roughly 90% of them detected once, and roughly 8.3% sits in the top ten. All enrollees were about 18 to 95 years old and from roughly 22 US areas. The sample was PBMCs or T cells enriched from blood (not recorded which). The rearrangement joins TRBV19 to TRBJ1-5; D gene unclear. The TCR comes from a man aged 35-49 years who had recovered from COVID-19. CDR3 in amino acids: CASSIMEANQPQHF. The CDR3 bases are TGTGCCAGTAGTATAATGGAGGCCAATCAGCCCCAGCATTTT.